This is a list of T cell receptor beta chains from one sample in a study of regulatory T cells in long-lasting Graves disease. TCRdb used MiXCR to reprocess the multiplex PCR reads, holding one entry per CDR3 protein. The sample has a few hundred thousand distinct CDR3 sequences; approximately 15% are singletons. These same records also appear under a second study, on T cells in Graves' hyperthyroidism and ophthalmopathy.

The source was peripheral blood mononuclear cells (PBMCs), collected at new diagnosis, from a patient treated with antithyroid drugs. These receptors all stem from a woman in her thirties or forties with Graves disease. CDR3s include the opening cysteine and the closing phenylalanine or tryptophan. A D gene is named only where the DNA matches it firmly. Part of the rows lack a size; the others show once, few, many or a class for expanded clones.

few | TRBJ2-1 | TRBV20-1 | TRBD2 | TGCAGTGCTAGAACCTGGACTAGCGGGAGGAGTGATGAGCAGTTCTTC | CSARTWTSGRSDEQFF
few | TRBJ1-4 | TRBV3-1 | TRBD1 | TGTGCCAGCAGCCAAGAGACCGGGACAGGGACTGAAAAACTGTTTTTT | CASSQETGTGTEKLFF
few | TRBJ2-1 | TRBV7-2 | - | TGTGCCAGCAGCTTCTCGGGGTGGGAAGGGAGCGATGAGCAGTTCTTC | CASSFSGWEGSDEQFF
few | TRBJ1-2 | TRBV6-2/TRBV6-3 | - | TGTGCCAGCGGACCCTGGGGGGGTCGAAGAGGCTACACCTTC | CASGPWGGRRGYTF
- | TRBJ2-7 | TRBV11-3 | TRBD2 | TGTGCCAGCAGCCTAACGCTCGGTAGCGGGAGTTTCGAGCAGTACTTC | CASSLTLGSGSFEQYF
many | TRBJ2-5 | TRBV28 | - | TGTGCCAGCAGTTCCCAAGGTGGAGTGATTCAAGAGACCCAGTACTTC | CASSSQGGVIQETQYF
many | TRBJ2-1 | TRBV27 | TRBD2 | TGTGCCAGCAGTTTTAGCGGGAGGGCCTTCTTC | CASSFSGRAFF
many | TRBJ2-5 | TRBV6-2/TRBV6-3 | TRBD2 | TGTGCCAGCAGCTCTTACAACCACGTAGCGGGAGGGCCAAAAGAGACCCAGTACTTC | CASSSYNHVAGGPKETQYF
few | TRBJ2-2 | TRBV29-1 | - | TGCAGCGTTGTAGTGGGAGGGGGCCCCGGGGAGCTGTTTTTT | CSVVVGGGPGELFF
- | TRBJ1-2 | TRBV3-1 | - | TGTGCCAGCAGCCAAGATGACAGGCTCGGCGGCTACACCTTC | CASSQDDRLGGYTF
few | TRBJ2-2 | TRBV20-1 | TRBD2 | TGCAGTGCTACACCAGGGACTAGCGGGAGGGAGCTGTTTTTT | CSATPGTSGRELFF
many | TRBJ2-3 | TRBV5-8 | - | TGTGCCAGCAGCTTGGTGGGTAGCGCAGATACGCAGTATTTT | CASSLVGSADTQYF
- | TRBJ1-1 | TRBV6-2/TRBV6-3 | TRBD1 | TGTGCCAGCAGCTACGAATCACAGGGGGCCGAGGTAGCTTTCTTT | CASSYESQGAEVAFF
- | TRBJ1-3 | TRBV11-3 | - | TGTGCCAGCAGACCAAACACTGGAAACACCATATATTTT | CASRPNTGNTIYF
- | TRBJ2-7 | TRBV3-1 | - | TGTGCCAGCATCCAAGTGGGACCCTACGAGCAGTACTTC | CASIQVGPYEQYF
many | TRBJ1-1 | TRBV27 | - | TGTGCCAGCGGGGGGACCGCGATTGAAGCTTTCTTT | CASGGTAIEAFF
few | TRBJ2-2 | TRBV2 | TRBD2 | TGTGCCAGCAGGCCTCCTCCCGGGACTAGCTTTCCCGGGGAGCTGTTTTTT | CASRPPPGTSFPGELFF
many | TRBJ1-4 | TRBV18 | - | TGTGCCAGCTCACCGCCGGGGCTTAATGAAAAACTGTTTTTT | CASSPPGLNEKLFF
- | TRBJ2-2 | TRBV7-3 | - | TGTGCCAGCAGCCCCGCGAGGACCGGGGAGCTGTTTTTT | CASSPARTGELFF
many | TRBJ2-3 | TRBV7-8 | TRBD2 | TGTGCCAGCAGCCCACTCCGACTAGCGGGGAGCACAGATACGCAGTATTTT | CASSPLRLAGSTDTQYF
many | TRBJ2-3 | TRBV20-1 | - | TGCAGTGCTAGAGAGGTGGGGGTAGATACGCAGTATTTT | CSAREVGVDTQYF
- | TRBJ2-2 | TRBV12-3/TRBV12-4 | - | TGTGCCAGCGACGGACAACAGAACACCGGGGAGCTGTTTTTT | CASDGQQNTGELFF
many | TRBJ2-2 | TRBV12-3/TRBV12-4 | TRBD1 | TGTGCCAGCAGTTCCGGGGACAGGGGGCAAGTTGACACCGGGGAGCTGTTTTTT | CASSSGDRGQVDTGELFF
- | TRBJ2-1 | TRBV7-9 | TRBD2 | TGTGCCAGCAGCTTAAGTAGGCTAGCGGGGAATGAGCAGTTCTTC | CASSLSRLAGNEQFF
few | TRBJ2-3 | TRBV29-1 | - | TGCAGCGCTACCGGAGGAGATACGCAGTATTTT | CSATGGDTQYF
many | TRBJ2-5 | TRBV3-1 | TRBD1 | TGTGCCAGCAGTCAAACAGGGGAAGAGACCCAGTACTTC | CASSQTGEETQYF
many | TRBJ2-1 | TRBV11-2 | TRBD2 | TGTGCCAGCAGCTTAGCACTAGCGGGAGGAGAGCAGTTCTTC | CASSLALAGGEQFF
once | TRBJ2-2 | TRBV19 | TRBD1 | TGTGCCAGTAGTCCGGGACAGTCCACCGGGGAGCTGTTTTTT | CASSPGQSTGELFF
many | TRBJ1-2 | TRBV10-3 | - | TGTGCCATCAGTCAGGGATTAAGCTATGGCTACACCTTC | CAISQGLSYGYTF